The 5 T cell receptor beta chains below all came from one sample that was sequenced in a study of cytomegalovirus exposure and HLA in healthy donors. The primer mix had 60 Vbeta and 13 Jbeta primers. Generated by immunoSEQ multiplex PCR, the TCRdb table keeps only in-frame clones and is missing some. The sample has about 140,000 clones, about three quarters seen once. The sequencing input was PBMCs. Receptors were obtained from a male donor in good health and CMV-seronegative.

The gene calls are TRBV6-6 and TRBJ2-3; tentative D call: TRBD2 (6 bases). Trimming pared 4 bases from V and 3 bases from J, leaving 8 bases between. The CDR3 length is 13 residues. Per germline, CDR1 MNHNY and CDR2 SVGAGI (reference sequence). CDR3 sequence (DNA): TGTGCCAGCAGTTCCCGGGGGACAGATACGCAGTATTTT. It yields the protein CASSSRGTDTQYF.

This chain joins TRBV21-1 and TRBJ2-2; the DNA was not compared with TRBD1, the D call given in the table. TRBV21-1 is marked as a pseudogene. The CDR3 is 15 residues long. The CDR3 DNA is TGTGCCAGCAAAGGGACAGGGGGGGACACCGGGGAGCTGTTTTTT. Residues: CASKGTGGDTGELFF.

The chain combines TRBV6-1 with TRBJ2-7; D unresolved. The CDR3 has 15 residues. Germline V gene data show CDR1 as MNHNS and CDR2 as SASEGT. Deletions cut 4 bases from V and 3 bases from J, with 16 bases between. As DNA, the CDR3 is TGTGCCAGCAGTGGCGGCACGGCGCTCCTCTACGAGCAGTACTTC. Amino acid sequence: CASSGGTALLYEQYF.

V usage is TRBV5-1 and J usage is TRBJ1-4, with D hard to call. CDR3 length: 11 residues. Germline assignment: CDR1 SGHRS and CDR2 YFSETQ. The V end was cut by 6 bases, the J end by 7 bases, with 7 bases between. CDR3 nucleotides: TGCGCCAGCACCTCGGGTGAAAAACTGTTTTTT. It encodes CASTSGEKLFF.

DNA of the CDR3: TGTGCCAGCAGCTTCACAGGGCATGGGAACACTGAAGCTTTCTTT. Its translation: CASSFTGHGNTEAFF. The chain joins TRBV11-2 to TRBJ1-1, with TRBD1 as a possible D gene (6 bases). The germline V and J ends were trimmed by 3 bases and 1 base, with 12 bases remaining between them. Per the germline V gene, CDR1 is SGHAT and CDR2 is FQNNGV. The CDR3 sequence is 15 residues long.